Listed below are T cell receptor beta chains from one sample, sequenced in a study of blood T cell repertoires in COVID-19. Clones were read by immunoSEQ multiplex PCR, and TCRdb kept only the in-frame ones, dropping some. The sample lists roughly 430,000 clones, roughly 90% occurring once. The sequenced sample consisted of PBMCs or T cells enriched from blood (not recorded which). Receptors originate from a woman aged 35 to 49 with acute COVID-19. Each CDR3 is given with its conserved first and last residue. The order of the fields is V gene, clone size, D gene, J gene, CDR3 DNA, CDR3 protein. The D gene is left open where the match is weak. Clone size is not always given. Where it is, it says once, few, many or a class for expanded clones.

>TRBV29-1|once|TRBD2|TRBJ2-3
TGCAGCGTTGTCACGGGGGGGGAAGATACGCAGTATTTT
CSVVTGGEDTQYF
>TRBV9|NA|TRBD1|TRBJ2-1
TGTGCCAGCAGCCCATGGACAGGGGCAAGCAATGAGCAGTTCTTC
CASSPWTGASNEQFF
>TRBV27|NA|TRBD2|TRBJ2-1
TGTGCCAGCAGAAATAGCGGGAGGGTCTCCAATGAGCAGTTCTTC
CASRNSGRVSNEQFF
>TRBV2|once|TRBD1|TRBJ2-2
TGTGCCACCACATATAACAGGGGGCACACCGGGGAGCTGTTTTTT
CATTYNRGHTGELFF
>TRBV11-2|NA|NA|TRBJ2-1
TGTGCAGACACTATAGGGCCAGGGAACAATGAGCAGTTCTTC
CADTIGPGNNEQFF
>TRBV5-1|NA|NA|TRBJ1-2
TGCGCCAGCAGCTCCCCAGGGGCCTATGGCTACACCTTC
CASSSPGAYGYTF
>TRBV7-9|NA|TRBD1|TRBJ1-6
TGTGCCAGCAAAGGGTTCGACAGGGGAGGCTTTAATTCACCCCTCCACTTT
CASKGFDRGGFNSPLHF
>TRBV19|NA|NA|TRBJ1-3
TGTGCCAGTAGTTCTTCAGGGGCGTCGAGCTCTGGAAACACCATATATTTT
CASSSSGASSSGNTIYF
>TRBV7-2|NA|TRBD1|TRBJ2-7
TGTGCCAGCAGCTTAGAGGGACAGGGGGTTTACGAGCAGTACTTC
CASSLEGQGVYEQYF
>TRBV23-1|NA|NA|TRBJ1-1
TGCGCCAGCAGTCAATTCAGGGGCACTGAAGCTTTCTTT
CASSQFRGTEAFF